This TCR beta chain was profiled in a study of blood T cell repertoires in COVID-19. Overall study context: The analysed material was cDNA or gDNA that came from T cells, B-cell-depleted T cells, or PBMCs.

While infection was still active, Seattle patients were enrolled and then followed longitudinally. Under the authors' procedure: Amplification of reference gene primers provided the estimated nucleated cell counts. The data were produced by immunoSEQ multiplex PCR, yet TCRdb's version contains in-frame clones alone and is incomplete. The V and J calls and the clone size are those of that table, but D and trimming were determined from the DNA. The profile shows about 250,000 clones, around 88% of them singletons. This CDR3 comprises 15 residues. Germline lookup yields CDR1 LGHDT and CDR2 YNNKEL (reference sequence). V dropped 6 bases and J dropped 4; count of bases not matched to a gene: 11.

The TCR was taken from a woman in her twenties or thirties with COVID-19, enrolled during active disease. Sequencing was performed on peripheral blood. The V gene is TRBV3-1 (or the pseudogene TRBV3-2), the J gene TRBJ1-1; 7 nucleotides line up with TRBD1. Here the CDR3 reads CASRVRGRGSTEAFF. In nucleotides, the CDR3 is TGTGCCAGCAGGGTTAGGGGGCGCGGTAGCACTGAAGCTTTCTTT.